This T cell receptor (beta chain) came from a study of blood T cell repertoires in COVID-19. Authors' data handling: Estimation of nucleated cell counts relied on the amplification of reference gene primers. TCRdb's table, derived via immunoSEQ multiplex PCR, lists solely in-frame clones and lacks some. D and trimming come from the DNA, and the V and J calls and clone size come from that table. Among about 440,000 clones listed, around 88% were seen once. The length of the CDR3 is 15 residues. Trimming removed 1 base from V and 7 bases from J; junction bases left unmatched: 3. Germline assignment: CDR1 SGHNT and CDR2 YYREEE (reference sequence).

Sequencing input: peripheral blood. This receptor was taken from a woman between 50 and 59 years old with COVID-19, enrolled during active disease. J is TRBJ2-1 and V is TRBV5-4; 12 nucleotides agree with TRBD2. In DNA, the CDR3 is TGTGCCAGCAGCTTGATTGGACTAGCGGGGAATGAGCAGTTCTTC. Protein sequence: CASSLIGLAGNEQFF.